Each of the 22 T cell receptor beta chains below was sequenced from the same sample in a study of blood T cells in healthy people across ages. A second 7 to 11 cycle PCR used barcoded and J-beta primers. TCRdb re-called the 5' RACE reads through MiXCR, storing one row per CDR3 protein. This sample has around 500,000 distinct CDR3 sequences, with around half found just once. Specimen: blood. The receptors here all came from a man older than 75 in good health.

CDR3: CASSFETSGTTDTQYF. CDR3 sequence (DNA): TGCGCCAGCAGTTTTGAGACTAGCGGGACCACAGATACGCAGTATTTT. The rearrangement links TRBV5-1 to TRBJ2-3, with TRBD2 matching over 11 bases. Germline lookup yields CDR1 SGHRS and CDR2 YFSETQ. With 5 bases clipped from V and 2 bases from J, the junction kept 7 bases outside the gene matches. The length of the CDR3 is 16 residues.

This clonotype occurred once. The chain is built from TRBV7-2 and TRBJ2-1; 16 nucleotides line up with TRBD2. V was pared by 3 bases and J by 8 bases, with 4 bases of the junction left unmatched. The germline gives CDR1 SGHTA, CDR2 FQGNSA. CDR3 length: 16 residues. CDR3 loop: CASSLGLAGGPHEQFF. DNA for the CDR3: TGTGCCAGCAGCTTGGGACTAGCGGGAGGGCCTCATGAGCAGTTCTTC.

The rearrangement uses TRBV9 and TRBJ1-5; TRBD1 aligns across 7 bases. The CDR3 runs to 14 residues. V trimming: 4 bases; J trimming: 6 bases; junction bases outside the gene matches: 7. Germline V lookup: CDR1 SGDLS, CDR2 YYNGEE. The CDR3 bases are TGTGCCAGCAGCCCTGGACAGGCTCGTCAGCCCCAGCATTTT. This gives the protein CASSPGQARQPQHF. The full variable domain, with the rest looked up from reference TRBV9 and TRBJ1-5, is DSGVTQTPKHLITATGQRVTLRCSPRSGDLSVYWYQQSLDQGLQFLIQYYNGEERAKGNILERFSAQQFPDLHSELNLSSLELGDSALYFCASSPGQARQPQHFGDGTRLSIL.

This rearrangement joins TRBV20-1 to TRBJ2-5, with TRBD2 as a possible D gene (5 bases). Trimming stripped 6 bases from V and 7 bases from J, with 15 bases between. Germline V gives CDR1 DFQATT, CDR2 SNEGSKA (reference sequence). CDR3 length equals 12 residues. The CDR3: CSAPRADGTQYF. CDR3 bases: TGCAGTGCCCCCCGAGCGGATGGGACCCAGTACTTC.

The chain carries TRBV27 and TRBJ2-3; TRBD1 matches at 9 bases. CDR1 and CDR2 (germline): MNHEY, SMNVEV (reference sequence). The V gene end was trimmed by 6 bases and the J gene end by 5 bases; junction bases not matched to a gene: 6. CDR3 size: 14 residues. The CDR3 reads CASRDRGWGDTQYF. The CDR3 DNA reads as TGTGCCAGCAGAGACAGGGGGTGGGGAGATACGCAGTATTTT.

This chain links TRBV7-8 with TRBJ2-1; D ambiguous. Trimming removed 4 bases at V and 8 bases at J, with 15 bases between. The germline V gene encodes CDR1 SGHVS and CDR2 FQNEAQ. CDR3 length: 14 amino acids. For the CDR3, the DNA is TGTGCCAGCAGCTCACTCGTAGGGAAGGATGAGCAGTTCTTC. Its translation is CASSSLVGKDEQFF.

The V call is TRBV6-6, the J call TRBJ2-2; possible D gene TRBD2, 6 bases. CDR1 is MNHNY, CDR2 SVGAGI, per germline (reference sequence). The CDR3 totals 16 residues. V shed 11 bases and J shed 3 bases, with 22 bases lying between them. CDR3 residues: CALRPGASLDTGELFF. Written as DNA, the CDR3 is TGTGCCCTACGGCCGGGAGCATCTTTGGACACCGGGGAGCTGTTTTTT.

The V and J genes are TRBV11-2 and TRBJ2-1; TRBD2 is a possible D gene (6 bases). This CDR3 comprises 13 residues. The V gene lost 5 bases and the J gene lost 6 bases, with 11 bases spanning the gap. Germline CDR1 reads SGHAT; CDR2 reads FQNNGV. The CDR3 sequence: CASSRGTPNEQFF. CDR3 DNA sequence: TGTGCCAGCAGCCGCGGGACTCCCAATGAGCAGTTCTTC.

The rearrangement joins TRBV7-9 to TRBJ2-4; 11 bases fit TRBD1. The CDR3 runs 17 residues. The germline gives CDR1 SEHNR, CDR2 FQNEAQ (reference sequence). The J segment lost 0 bases and the V segment lost 5 bases, leaving 6 bases of the junction unmatched. DNA of the CDR3: TGTGCCAGCAGCCTGGACAGGGGGCTATCAGCCAAAAACATTCAGTACTTC. Translated: CASSLDRGLSAKNIQYF.

The rearrangement joins TRBV20-1 to TRBJ2-6, with a weak D call TRBD1 (5 bases). Trimming shortened V by 2 bases and J by 0 bases, and 5 bases separated the two germline ends. The germline V gene encodes CDR1 DFQATT and CDR2 SNEGSKA (reference sequence). There are 14 residues in the CDR3. CDR3 sequence: CSARQGSGANVLTF. The CDR3 DNA is TGCAGTGCTAGACAGGGCTCTGGGGCCAACGTCCTGACTTTC.

The chain joins TRBV14 to TRBJ2-3; TRBD1 matches at 7 bases. After removal of 4 bases from V and 3 bases from J, the junction contained 10 bases not matched to a gene. Germline-derived CDR1 and CDR2 are SGHDN and FVKESK. The CDR3 has 16 residues. The CDR3 loop reads CASSPLGTAFTDTQYF. The CDR3 DNA is TGTGCCAGCAGCCCCCTAGGGACAGCCTTTACAGATACGCAGTATTTT.

CDR3 amino acids: CASSASTSGTREQFF. CDR3 in DNA: TGTGCCAGCAGCGCCTCGACTAGCGGGACACGTGAGCAGTTCTTC. The rearrangement links TRBV9 to TRBJ2-1, with 11 bases identical to TRBD2. Germline trimming cut 3 bases from V and 9 bases from J; bases unmatched to any gene: 8. The CDR3 is 15 amino acids. CDR1 and CDR2 from the germline V gene are SGDLS and YYNGEE.

The rearrangement joins TRBV13 to TRBJ1-2; TRBD1 matches 8 bases. J gave up 7 bases and V 2 bases, and 3 bases lay outside the gene matches. The CDR3 totals 13 residues. Germline assignment: CDR1 PRHDT and CDR2 FYEKMQ (reference sequence). In DNA form, the CDR3 reads TGTGCCAGCAGCTTAACAGGGGGGATTGGCTACACCTTC. It specifies CASSLTGGIGYTF.

The chain carries TRBV9 and TRBJ2-3; D call uncertain. CDR3 length: 16 amino acids. Trimming left V 6 bases short and J 2 bases short, with 19 bases between. Germline CDR1 reads SGDLS; CDR2 reads YYNGEE. CDR3 in amino acids: CASTPISSHPTDTQYF. The CDR3 DNA reads TGTGCCAGCACCCCTATATCTTCCCATCCCACAGATACGCAGTATTTT.

This chain links TRBV15 with TRBJ1-4, with no clear D. CDR3 length equals 15 residues. Germline-derived CDR1 and CDR2 are LNHNV and YYDKDF (reference sequence). Trimming pared 0 bases from V and 4 bases from J, leaving 9 bases between. CDR3 nucleotides: TGTGCCACCAGCAGAGATGGGAGGGATAATGAAAAACTGTTTTTT. Amino acid sequence: CATSRDGRDNEKLFF.

V is TRBV20-1 and J is TRBJ2-1; TRBD2 is a possible D gene (5 bases). The CDR3 is made up of 11 amino acids. Looked up from germline, CDR1 is DFQATT and CDR2 is SNEGSKA (reference sequence). The V gene lost 3 bases and the J gene lost 8 bases, with 8 bases spanning the gap. CDR3 sequence: CSASEEDEQFF. CDR3 DNA sequence: TGCAGTGCTAGTGAGGAGGATGAGCAGTTCTTC.

V is TRBV7-2 and J is TRBJ2-5; a weak D match, TRBD2 (7 bases). The CDR3 sequence is 15 residues long. Germline CDR1 SGHTA, CDR2 FQGNSA. The V end lost 2 bases, the J end lost 13 bases, and 23 bases lay between the germline ends. CDR3 sequence: CASSLTGAAGALGYF. The CDR3 region has the DNA TGTGCCAGCAGCTTAACGGGGGCGGCGGGAGCCTTGGGGTACTTC.

The rearrangement uses TRBV12-3 or TRBV12-4 and TRBJ2-2; tentative D call: TRBD2 (5 bases). The CDR3 runs to 15 residues. The V and J ends lost 6 bases and 1 base respectively, with 12 bases between them. The CDR3 coding sequence is TGTGCCAGCAGATACACCGCGGGGAACACCGGGGAGCTGTTTTTT. Its translation: CASRYTAGNTGELFF.

In its sample, this clonotype was seen many times. This chain uses TRBV6-5 with TRBJ1-1; D gene uncertain. The CDR3 length is 13 residues. Trimming took off 0 bases at V and 7 bases at J, with 9 bases between the two ends. Germline V gives CDR1 MNHEY, CDR2 SVGAGI. The CDR3 is CASSYSSQLEAFF. The CDR3, as DNA: TGTGCCAGCAGTTACTCGAGTCAGCTTGAAGCTTTCTTT.

J is TRBJ2-1 and V is TRBV14; possible D gene TRBD2, 6 bases. The germline V and J ends were trimmed by 1 base and 9 bases, with 10 bases remaining between them. This CDR3 spans 13 amino acids. Germline lookup yields CDR1 SGHDN and CDR2 FVKESK. The CDR3 DNA reads as TGTGCCAGCAGCCAAGGCCTGGGGGGTGAGCAGTTCTTC. As protein: CASSQGLGGEQFF.

Only a few counts were recorded for this clonotype. The V and J genes are TRBV7-2 and TRBJ2-5; 9 nucleotides agree with TRBD2. Germline V gene sequence: CDR1 SGHTA, CDR2 FQGNSA. V shed 5 bases and J 3 bases; nucleotides not matched to a gene: 4. CDR3 length equals 14 residues. The CDR3 loop reads CASSRSGREETQYF. The CDR3 DNA sequence: TGTGCCAGCAGCCGTAGCGGGAGAGAAGAGACCCAGTACTTC.

This clonotype was seen many times. The rearrangement uses TRBV7-9 and TRBJ1-2, with 7 bases that match TRBD1. Germline loops: CDR1 SEHNR, CDR2 FQNEAQ (reference sequence). The CDR3 length is 17 residues. V was clipped by 1 base and J by 10 bases; unmatched bases: 18. CDR3: CASSLDGTVPPNHLYTF. CDR3 nucleotides: TGTGCCAGCAGCTTAGATGGGACAGTACCCCCAAATCATCTCTACACCTTC.